These 22 T cell receptor beta chains were all obtained from the same sample, sequenced in a study of OX40 agonist ivuxolimab in advanced cancers. Clones were read by immunoSEQ multiplex PCR, and TCRdb kept only the in-frame ones, dropping some. Of fewer than 70,000 clones in the sample, over 75% are singletons; the top ten hold 6.1%. Sample: CD4+ or CD8+ T cells sorted from blood, taken in a trial of the OX40 agonist ivuxolimab. The receptors originated from an adult with an advanced solid tumor such as melanoma, head and neck, liver or kidney cancer.

This chain connects TRBV7-9 to TRBJ2-7; D is undetermined. Germline assignment: CDR1 SEHNR and CDR2 FQNEAQ (reference sequence). The V end lost 6 bases, the J end lost 4 bases, and 10 bases lay between the germline ends. This CDR3 is built from 12 residues. The CDR3 sequence is CASSIDWYEQYF. The CDR3 DNA reads TGTGCCAGCAGTATTGACTGGTACGAGCAGTACTTC.

This chain uses TRBV10-3 with TRBJ2-1; 10 bases agree with TRBD2. The CDR3 is made up of 15 amino acids. Germline CDR1 and CDR2: ENHRY and SYGVKD. Trimming removed 4 bases from V and 9 bases from J; junction bases left unmatched: 9. CDR3 in amino acids: CAISGGLAGAPEQFF. The CDR3 nucleotides are TGTGCCATCAGTGGTGGTCTAGCGGGGGCCCCTGAGCAGTTCTTC.

This rearrangement joins TRBV7-8 to TRBJ2-3; 8 bases line up with TRBD1. The V gene end was trimmed by 5 bases and the J gene end by 0 bases; junction bases not matched to a gene: 4. CDR1 is SGHVS and CDR2 is FQNEAQ in the germline V gene. The CDR3 covers 15 residues. The CDR3 nucleotides are TGTGCCAGCAGCCCTAGACAGGGGAGCACAGATACGCAGTATTTT. It is translated as CASSPRQGSTDTQYF.

The V gene is TRBV5-6, the J gene TRBJ1-4; D is perhaps TRBD1 (5 bases). V lost 2 bases and J lost 7, with 12 bases in between. The CDR3 covers 14 residues. Germline V gene sequence: CDR1 SGHDT, CDR2 YYEEEE. CDR3 DNA sequence: TGTGCCAGCAGCTTAACACAGGCTGGTGAAAAACTGTTTTTT. This codes for CASSLTQAGEKLFF.

The chain employs TRBV30 and TRBJ2-2; the D call may be TRBD1 or TRBD2 (6 bases each). V gave up 0 bases and J gave up 8 bases, with 10 bases separating them. The length of the CDR3 is 13 residues. The germline V gene encodes CDR1 GTSNPN and CDR2 SVGIG (reference sequence). The CDR3 nucleotides are TGTGCCTGGAGTGTAGGGGGGACGGGGGAGCTGTTTTTT. Translation: CAWSVGGTGELFF.

The chain has TRBV9 and TRBJ1-6; tentatively, D is TRBD1 (6 bases). V was pared by 3 bases and J by 7 bases, with 17 bases between. Germline V gives CDR1 SGDLS, CDR2 YYNGEE. CDR3 length equals 16 residues. CDR3 bases: TGTGCCAGCAGCGCGGACACAGGGATCTGGAATTCACCCCTCCACTTT. Its translation is CASSADTGIWNSPLHF.

This chain links TRBV5-1 with TRBJ2-3, with D possibly called TRBD1 or TRBD2 (7 bases each). Trimming cost V 0 bases and J 4 bases, with 12 bases left between them. CDR3 length: 15 residues. Germline V gene lookup returns CDR1 SGHRS and CDR2 YFSETQ. The CDR3 sequence: CASSLGQGGADTQYF. For the CDR3, the DNA is TGCGCCAGCAGCTTGGGACAGGGAGGGGCAGATACGCAGTATTTT. The full variable domain, rest sourced from reference TRBV5-1 and TRBJ2-3, is KAGVTQTPRYLIKTRGQQVTLSCSPISGHRSVSWYQQTPGQGLQFLFEYFSETQRNKGNFPGRFSGRQFSNSRSEMNVSTLELGDSALYLCASSLGQGGADTQYFGPGTRLTVL.

The chain joins TRBV5-5 to TRBJ1-2; D ambiguous. The CDR3 is made up of 13 amino acids. The germline V gene has CDR1 SGHKS and CDR2 YYEKEE (reference sequence). V was clipped by 0 bases and J by 8 bases, with 11 bases between them. CDR3 residues: CASSLASYRGYTF. CDR3 coding DNA: TGTGCCAGCAGCTTGGCCTCCTACCGGGGCTACACCTTC.

On this clone: The sample carries other DNA sequences with the same CDR3. The chain recombines TRBV18 with TRBJ1-2, with 12 bases aligning to TRBD1. J was trimmed by 8 bases and V by 3 bases; bases with no gene match: 4. The CDR3 totals 14 residues. Germline values: CDR1 KGHSH, CDR2 LQKENI. The CDR3 bases are TGTGCCAGCTCACCGGGACAGGGGGCATGGGGCTACACCTTC. Protein: CASSPGQGAWGYTF.

About this clone itself: The junction departs from the called germline gene at one end, perhaps through a read error. CDR3 sequence (DNA): TGCGCCAGCAACCAAAATCGGGCTAGCGGGGATACGCAGTATTTT. This codes for CASNQNRASGDTQYF. The chain joins TRBV4-1 to TRBJ2-3, with 8 bases aligning to TRBD2. CDR1 MGHRA and CDR2 YSYEKL come from the germline V gene. The CDR3 extends over 15 amino acids.

About this clone itself: The same CDR3 can be traced to other DNA sequences in this sample. The chain joins TRBV9 to TRBJ1-1; TRBD1 is a possible D gene (6 bases). The CDR3 consists of 14 residues. Germline CDR1 reads SGDLS; CDR2 reads YYNGEE. V was pared by 0 bases and J by 2 bases, with 8 bases between. The CDR3 spells CASSVEGGNTEAFF. The CDR3 region has the DNA TGTGCCAGCAGCGTAGAGGGGGGTAACACTGAAGCTTTCTTT.

Of note for this clone: Different DNA sequences within this sample yield the same CDR3. V gene TRBV9 combines with J gene TRBJ1-1, with D possibly being TRBD1 (5 bases). In germline, CDR1 is SGDLS, CDR2 YYNGEE. V was cut by 0 bases and J by 0 bases, with 9 bases left in between. The CDR3 has 15 amino acids. CDR3 nucleotides: TGTGCCAGCAGCGTAGGAGGGGCCGTGAACACTGAAGCTTTCTTT. It translates to CASSVGGAVNTEAFF.

This sequence joins TRBV5-1 and TRBJ2-7; the D gene could be TRBD1 or TRBD2 (5 bases each). The V gene lost 2 bases and the J gene lost 6 bases, with 15 bases spanning the gap. The CDR3 is 14 residues long. Germline CDR1 reads SGHRS; CDR2 reads YFSETQ. CDR3 coding DNA: TGCGCCAGCAGCTTTAGGGACGGTGGCGGCGAGCAGTACTTC. It encodes CASSFRDGGGEQYF.

The gene calls are TRBV11-1 and TRBJ2-3, with D unresolved. V lost 6 bases and J 2 bases, leaving 3 bases between the germline ends. The CDR3 runs 11 residues. CDR1 and CDR2 from the germline V gene are SGHAT and FQDESV (reference sequence). The CDR3 loop reads CASSLTDTQYF. The CDR3 DNA reads as TGTGCCAGCAGTCTCACAGATACGCAGTATTTT.

This clone was observed a handful of times. This rearrangement joins TRBV11-3 to TRBJ1-1; no reliable D call. Trimming left V 3 bases short and J 3 bases short, with 14 bases between. Germline-derived CDR1 and CDR2 are SGHNT and YENEEA. There are 15 residues in the CDR3. The CDR3 DNA reads as TGTGCCAGCAGCTTCGGTGTGGGTAAGGACACTGAAGCTTTCTTT. Translation: CASSFGVGKDTEAFF.

This sequence joins TRBV5-6 and TRBJ1-5; a possible D gene is TRBD1 (6 bases). With 4 bases removed from V and 0 bases from J, the gap between germline ends came to 17 bases. Germline CDR1 reads SGHDT; CDR2 reads YYEEEE. This CDR3 is built from 17 residues. The CDR3 nucleotides read TGTGCCAGCAGCCGGGGACTCGGGGGCTATAGCAATCAGCCCCAGCATTTT. Amino acid sequence: CASSRGLGGYSNQPQHF.

This clone was recorded a few times. The chain has TRBV9 and TRBJ2-3; D possibly matches TRBD1 or TRBD2 (5 bases each). V was shortened by 4 bases and J by 4 bases, with 19 bases between the two germline ends. Germline V lookup: CDR1 SGDLS, CDR2 YYNGEE. This CDR3 contains 16 residues. CDR3 region: CASSSSSGLAPDTQYF. The CDR3 DNA reads TGTGCCAGCAGCTCCTCTTCGGGGCTAGCACCAGATACGCAGTATTTT.

The chain combines TRBV4-3 with TRBJ2-5; tentatively, D is TRBD1 (6 bases). Judging by the DNA end, TRBJ2-7 fits better; the J call may be wrong. From germline, CDR1 is LGHNA and CDR2 YSLEER. This CDR3 has 15 residues. The CDR3 loop is CASSQDLDRAYEQYF. The CDR3 region has the DNA TGCGCCAGCAGCCAAGACTTGGACAGAGCCTACGAGCAGTACTTC.

The gene calls are TRBV28 and TRBJ1-5, with TRBD1 identical over 8 bases. The germline gives CDR1 MDHEN, CDR2 SYDVKM. This CDR3 is 15 amino acids long. With 2 bases clipped from V and 3 bases from J, the junction kept 3 bases outside the gene matches. The CDR3 region is CASSLLDRDNQPQHF. For the CDR3, the DNA is TGTGCCAGCAGTTTACTGGACAGGGACAATCAGCCCCAGCATTTT.

A single count supports this clone. The V gene is TRBV4-2, the J gene TRBJ1-6, with D possibly being TRBD1 (5 bases). V shed 2 bases and J shed 9 bases, with 17 bases lying between them. The V gene's germline CDR1 is LGHNA and CDR2 YNFKEQ. The CDR3 is 16 residues long. CDR3 bases: TGTGCCAGCAGCCAATTGCTGGGGACGTGGGGTTCACCCCTCCACTTT. Protein product: CASSQLLGTWGSPLHF.

J is TRBJ1-2 and V is TRBV7-8, with D uncertain. Germline CDR1 is SGHVS and CDR2 is FQNEAQ. This CDR3 is 15 amino acids long. Trimming cost V 4 bases and J 0 bases, with 12 bases left between them. CDR3 amino acids: CASSSTMEANYGYTF. The DNA of the CDR3 is TGTGCCAGCAGCTCGACAATGGAAGCTAACTATGGCTACACCTTC.

The V gene is TRBV6-1, the J gene TRBJ2-7; D is unresolved. This CDR3 is 15 amino acids long. V shed 3 bases and J shed 0 bases, with 12 bases lying between them. The V gene's germline CDR1 is MNHNS and CDR2 SASEGT. CDR3 DNA sequence: TGTGCCAGCAGTGATCTGCTAGGAGCCTCCTACGAGCAGTACTTC. Translation gives CASSDLLGASYEQYF.